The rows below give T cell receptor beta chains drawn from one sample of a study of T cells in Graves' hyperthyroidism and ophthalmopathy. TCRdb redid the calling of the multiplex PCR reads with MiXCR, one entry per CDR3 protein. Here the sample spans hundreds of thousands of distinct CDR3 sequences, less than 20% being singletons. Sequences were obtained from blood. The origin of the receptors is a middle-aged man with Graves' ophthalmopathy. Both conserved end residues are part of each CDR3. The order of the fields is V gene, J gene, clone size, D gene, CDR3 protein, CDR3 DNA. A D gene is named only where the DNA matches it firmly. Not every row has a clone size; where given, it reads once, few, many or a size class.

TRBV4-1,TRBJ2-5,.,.,CASSQVGVGETQYF,TGCGCCAGCAGCCAAGTAGGGGTTGGGGAGACCCAGTACTTC
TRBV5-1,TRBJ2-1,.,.,CASTLASNYNEQFF,TGCGCCAGCACCCTGGCTAGCAACTACAATGAGCAGTTCTTC
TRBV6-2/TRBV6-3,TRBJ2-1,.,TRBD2,CASRTSGMWGNEQFF,TGTGCCAGCAGGACTAGCGGGATGTGGGGGAATGAGCAGTTCTTC
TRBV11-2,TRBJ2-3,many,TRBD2,CASSRASIAGVTDTQYF,TGTGCCAGCAGCCGAGCCTCTATAGCGGGGGTCACAGATACGCAGTATTTT
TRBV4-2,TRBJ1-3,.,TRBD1,CASSQATGPSGNTIYF,TGTGCCAGCAGCCAAGCGACAGGGCCCTCTGGAAACACCATATATTTT
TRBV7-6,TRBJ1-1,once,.,CASSLAKGPFEAFF,TGTGCCAGCAGCTTAGCAAAGGGCCCCTTTGAAGCTTTCTTT
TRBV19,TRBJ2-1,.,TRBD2,CASSPLAGGPPYNEQFF,TGTGCCAGTAGTCCCCTAGCGGGAGGGCCACCGTACAATGAGCAGTTCTTC
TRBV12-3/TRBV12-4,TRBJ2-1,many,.,CASSVQGSSYNEQFF,TGTGCCAGCAGTGTACAGGGTAGCTCCTACAATGAGCAGTTCTTC
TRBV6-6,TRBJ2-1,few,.,CASSYSGGANEQFF,TGTGCCAGCAGTTACTCGGGGGGGGCCAATGAGCAGTTCTTC
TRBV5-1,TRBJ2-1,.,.,CASSLDRLYTYNEQFF,TGCGCCAGCAGCTTGGACAGGTTGTATACCTACAATGAGCAGTTCTTC
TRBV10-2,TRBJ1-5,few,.,CASSEQTYSNQPQHF,TGCGCCAGCAGTGAACAGACGTATAGCAATCAGCCCCAGCATTTT
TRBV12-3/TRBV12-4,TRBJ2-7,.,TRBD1,CASSNSPGTGAEQYF,TGTGCCAGCAGTAACTCCCCCGGGACAGGGGCCGAGCAGTACTTC
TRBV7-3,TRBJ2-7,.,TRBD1,CASSSDRGLEQYF,TGTGCCAGCAGCTCGGACAGGGGGCTCGAGCAGTACTTC
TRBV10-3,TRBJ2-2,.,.,CAISDRTPPTGELFF,TGTGCCATCAGTGATCGGACCCCGCCCACCGGGGAGCTGTTTTTT
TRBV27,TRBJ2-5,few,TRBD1,CASSSWDRQETQYF,TGTGCCAGCAGTTCGTGGGACAGACAAGAGACCCAGTACTTC
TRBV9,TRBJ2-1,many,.,CASSTIRNEQFF,TGTGCCAGCAGCACGATCCGTAATGAGCAGTTCTTC
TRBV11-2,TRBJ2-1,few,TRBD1,CASSPGTGAEQFF,TGTGCCAGCAGCCCCGGGACAGGGGCTGAGCAGTTCTTC
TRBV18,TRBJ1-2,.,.,CASGSGANGYTF,TGTGCCAGCGGATCGGGGGCGAATGGCTACACCTTC
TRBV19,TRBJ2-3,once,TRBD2,CASSIASGRTDTQYF,TGTGCCAGTAGTATAGCTAGCGGGAGAACAGATACGCAGTATTTT
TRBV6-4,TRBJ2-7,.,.,CASSDSFPDATCEQYF,TGTGCCAGCAGTGACTCGTTCCCGGACGCAACATGTGAGCAGTACTTC
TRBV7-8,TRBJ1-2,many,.,CASSPTNYGYTF,TGTGCCAGCAGCCCCACTAACTATGGCTACACCTTC
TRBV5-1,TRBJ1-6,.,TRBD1,CASSPEGQGYSPLHF,TGCGCCAGCAGCCCTGAGGGACAGGGTTATTCACCCCTCCACTTT
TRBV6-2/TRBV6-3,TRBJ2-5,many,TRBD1,CASSYRGRPQETQYF,TGTGCCAGCTCCTACAGGGGGAGGCCACAAGAGACCCAGTACTTC
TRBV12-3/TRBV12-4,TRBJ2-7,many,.,CASSLAPGDEQYF,TGTGCCAGCAGTTTAGCGCCAGGTGACGAGCAGTACTTC
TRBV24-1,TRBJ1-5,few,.,CATSDLRQVLSQPQHF,TGTGCCACCAGTGATTTGAGACAAGTTTTGAGTCAGCCCCAGCATTTT
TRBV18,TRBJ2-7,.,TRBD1,CASSADRANEQYF,TGTGCCAGCTCAGCGGACAGGGCAAACGAGCAGTACTTC
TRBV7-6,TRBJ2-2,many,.,CASSSPDRDTGELFF,TGTGCCAGCAGCTCGCCCGACAGAGACACCGGGGAGCTGTTTTTT
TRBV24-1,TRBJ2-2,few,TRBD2,CASGRASNTGELFF,TGTGCCTCGGGGAGGGCCTCGAACACCGGGGAGCTGTTTTTT
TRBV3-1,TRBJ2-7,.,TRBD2,CASSQGPDITSGRSYEQYF,TGTGCCAGCAGCCAAGGCCCTGATATTACCAGCGGGAGGTCCTACGAGCAGTACTTC
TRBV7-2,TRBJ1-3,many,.,CASSLGPGAHGNTIYF,TGTGCCAGCAGCTTAGGACCGGGGGCGCACGGAAACACCATATATTTT
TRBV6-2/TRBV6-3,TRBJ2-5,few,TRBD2,CASSSAGLAGRETQYF,TGTGCCAGCAGTTCAGCGGGACTAGCGGGACGGGAGACCCAGTACTTC
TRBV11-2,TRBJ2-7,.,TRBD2,CASSPGLAGVGGSYEQYF,TGTGCCAGCTCACCGGGACTAGCGGGGGTTGGAGGGTCCTACGAGCAGTACTTC
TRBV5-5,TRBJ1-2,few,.,CASSLFQGDYGYTF,TGTGCCAGCAGCTTGTTTCAGGGAGACTATGGCTACACCTTC
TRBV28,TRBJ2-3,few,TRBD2,CASSSWGLAGGTSTDTQYF,TGTGCCAGCAGTTCCTGGGGACTAGCGGGAGGGACTAGCACAGATACGCAGTATTTT
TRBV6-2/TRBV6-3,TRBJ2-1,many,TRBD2,CASRDGTSGSNEQFF,TGTGCCAGCAGGGACGGGACTAGCGGGAGCAATGAGCAGTTCTTC
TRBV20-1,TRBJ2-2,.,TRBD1,CSARSDRGFGELFF,TGCAGTGCTAGATCGGACAGGGGTTTCGGGGAGCTGTTTTTT
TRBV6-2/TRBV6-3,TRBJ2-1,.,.,CASSPGTGQFF,TGTGCCAGCAGTCCGGGGACCGGGCAGTTCTTC
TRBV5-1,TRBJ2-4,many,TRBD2,CASSATPAGGGNIQYF,TGCGCCAGCAGCGCAACTCCGGCCGGGGGAGGGAACATTCAGTACTTC
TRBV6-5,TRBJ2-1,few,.,CASSYSIAYEHNEQFF,TGTGCCAGCAGTTACTCGATAGCCTACGAACACAATGAGCAGTTCTTC
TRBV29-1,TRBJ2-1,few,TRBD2,CSVEDPQRGLNNEQFF,TGCAGCGTTGAAGATCCTCAGCGGGGTCTGAACAATGAGCAGTTCTTC
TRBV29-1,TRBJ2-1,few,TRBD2,CSVEGGLAGGGLREQFF,TGCAGCGTTGAAGGGGGACTAGCGGGAGGGGGCCTCAGGGAGCAGTTCTTC
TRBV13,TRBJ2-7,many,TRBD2,CASSQLPGLANEQYF,TGTGCCAGCAGCCAGCTGCCGGGACTAGCAAACGAGCAGTACTTC
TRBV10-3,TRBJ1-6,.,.,CAISASSGYNSPLHF,TGTGCCATCAGTGCATCCTCGGGCTATAATTCACCCCTCCACTTT
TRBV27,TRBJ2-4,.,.,CASSGDGKNIQYF,TGTGCCAGCAGTGGAGACGGGAAAAACATTCAGTACTTC
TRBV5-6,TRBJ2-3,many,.,CASSLEIAVTTDTQYF,TGTGCCAGCAGCTTGGAGATAGCGGTAACCACAGATACGCAGTATTTT